Below, 28 T cell receptor beta chains from the same sample are listed, as sequenced in a study of blood T cell repertoires in COVID-19. Clones were sequenced by immunoSEQ multiplex PCR, and TCRdb holds only the in-frame ones, with some missing. The sample contains 40,000 to 45,000 clones, around three quarters of which appear only once. Sequencing was done on a sample of peripheral blood. The receptors originated from a woman older than 75 with acute or convalescent COVID-19.

The J gene is TRBJ2-7, the V gene TRBV18; D ambiguous. There are 15 residues in the CDR3. Trimming pared 3 bases from V and 0 bases from J, leaving 12 bases between. The germline V gene encodes CDR1 KGHSH and CDR2 LQKENI. The CDR3 DNA reads as TGTGCCAGCTCACCGCAACTCGAAAGCTCCTACGAGCAGTACTTC. Encoded protein: CASSPQLESSYEQYF.

V gene TRBV27 combines with J gene TRBJ1-1, with D possibly being TRBD1 (5 bases). In germline, CDR1 is MNHEY, CDR2 SMNVEV (reference sequence). The length of the CDR3 is 14 residues. V was cut by 5 bases and J by 4 bases, with 14 bases left in between. CDR3 sequence reads: CASSARVGSTEAFF. In DNA form, the CDR3 reads TGTGCCAGCAGTGCCAGGGTCGGTAGCACTGAAGCTTTCTTT.

The V and J genes are TRBV9 and TRBJ2-1; perhaps TRBD1 as D (6 bases). Germline CDR1 SGDLS, CDR2 YYNGEE. The CDR3 has 15 residues. V was trimmed by 4 bases and J by 8 bases, leaving 19 bases between them. CDR3 amino acids: CASSPTVGANDEQFF. The CDR3 DNA reads as TGTGCCAGCAGCCCCACGGTGGGGGCAAACGATGAGCAGTTCTTC.

This clone showed up just a few times. This chain uses TRBV7-2 with TRBJ2-1; 9 positions agree with TRBD1. This CDR3 spans 13 amino acids. Germline lookup yields CDR1 SGHTA and CDR2 FQGNSA. The V gene end was trimmed by 3 bases and the J gene end by 7 bases; junction bases not matched to a gene: 1. The CDR3 DNA reads as TGTGCCAGCAGCTTCGACAGGGGGAATGAGCAGTTCTTC. Translation: CASSFDRGNEQFF.

The rearrangement links TRBV6-5 to TRBJ2-3; D is ambiguous. Trimming stripped 2 bases from V and 2 bases from J, with 8 bases between. Germline values: CDR1 MNHEY, CDR2 SVGAGI. The CDR3 runs 14 residues. The DNA for the CDR3 is TGTGCCAGCAGTTACAATCAAAACACAGATACGCAGTATTTT. Its protein is CASSYNQNTDTQYF.

The CDR3 region has the DNA TGTGCCAGCAGCGGGACTAGCGGGAAAGGCAATGAGCAGTTCTTC. Its translation: CASSGTSGKGNEQFF. J is TRBJ2-1 and V is TRBV5-4; 13 bases fit TRBD2. CDR1 and CDR2 (germline): SGHNT, YYREEE (reference sequence). This CDR3 region has 15 residues. V trimming: 4 bases; J trimming: 6 bases; junction bases outside the gene matches: 4. The complete variable domain, with remaining parts taken from reference TRBV5-4 and TRBJ2-1, reads ETGVTQSPTHLIKTRGQQVTLRCSSQSGHNTVSWYQQALGQGPQFIFQYYREEENGRGNFPPRFSGLQFPNYSSELNVNALELDDSALYLCASSGTSGKGNEQFFGPGTRLTVL.

The chain uses TRBV7-4 and TRBJ2-7; D uncertain. CDR1 SGHVT and CDR2 SQSDAQ come from the germline V gene. V was trimmed by 1 base and J by 5 bases, leaving 9 bases between them. CDR3 size: 13 residues. CDR3 in amino acids: CASSLGLTNEQYF. In DNA form, the CDR3 reads TGTGCCAGCAGCTTAGGCCTTACTAACGAGCAGTACTTC.

The chain has TRBV9 and TRBJ2-3; 9 positions match TRBD2. Germline values: CDR1 SGDLS, CDR2 YYNGEE. This CDR3 has 17 amino acids. Unmatched junction bases numbered 8, after V lost 0 bases and J lost 3 bases. For the CDR3, the DNA is TGTGCCAGCAGCGTAGAAGGGACTAGCTTTTCGACAGATACGCAGTATTTT. Protein product: CASSVEGTSFSTDTQYF.

The V and J genes are TRBV20-1 and TRBJ1-3, with TRBD1 matching 9 bases. This CDR3 has 15 residues. Germline CDR1 and CDR2: DFQATT and SNEGSKA (reference sequence). V dropped 3 bases and J dropped 5; count of bases not matched to a gene: 8. Here the CDR3 DNA reads TGCAGTGCTAGTTGGATGGGACAGGGAAGAAACACCATATATTTT. This sequence encodes CSASWMGQGRNTIYF.

The gene calls are TRBV7-3 and TRBJ2-2; 13 positions match TRBD2. After removal of 7 bases from V and 6 bases from J, the junction contained 8 bases not matched to a gene. The CDR3 runs 16 residues. CDR1 SGHTA and CDR2 FQGTGA come from the germline V gene. The chain's CDR3 is CASTQGTSGTPGELFF. Here the CDR3 DNA reads TGTGCCAGCACCCAAGGGACTAGCGGGACCCCCGGGGAGCTGTTTTTT.

J is TRBJ2-5 and V is TRBV18; D not resolved. Germline CDR1 KGHSH, CDR2 LQKENI. V lost 3 bases, J lost 4 bases, and 3 bases lay in between. The CDR3 consists of 11 residues. DNA for the CDR3: TGTGCCAGCTCACCCTTAGAGACCCAGTACTTC. It translates to CASSPLETQYF. Variable domain in full (rest from reference TRBV18 and TRBJ2-5): NAGVMQNPRHLVRRRGQEARLRCSPMKGHSHVYWYRQLPEEGLKFMVYLQKENIIDESGMPKERFSAEFPKEGPSILRIQQVVRGDSAAYFCASSPLETQYFGPGTRLLVL.

This chain joins TRBV18 and TRBJ1-2; TRBD1 aligns across 7 bases. The CDR3 has 15 amino acids. V lost 3 bases to trimming and J lost 3 bases; unmatched junction nucleotides: 7. CDR1 and CDR2 (germline): KGHSH, LQKENI. The CDR3 loop reads CASSPRRQGDYGYTF. DNA for the CDR3: TGTGCCAGCTCACCCCGGCGACAGGGCGACTATGGCTACACCTTC.

The gene calls are TRBV4-1 and TRBJ2-2; 13 bases match TRBD2. V shed 8 bases and J 3 bases; nucleotides not matched to a gene: 9. The CDR3 runs 17 residues. Germline loops: CDR1 MGHRA, CDR2 YSYEKL. CDR3 loop: CASGWTSGRGDTGELFF. DNA for the CDR3: TGCGCCAGCGGATGGACTAGCGGGAGAGGTGACACCGGGGAGCTGTTTTTT.

The genes are TRBV9 and TRBJ2-7; 7 bases fit TRBD2. Losses at the gene ends were 4 bases for V and 2 bases for J; bases not matched to a gene: 6. The germline gives CDR1 SGDLS, CDR2 YYNGEE. This CDR3 has 14 residues. The CDR3 is CASSLGLVPYEQYF. The CDR3 DNA follows: TGTGCCAGCAGCCTAGGACTAGTCCCCTACGAGCAGTACTTC.

The CDR3 nucleotides read TGTGCCAGCAGCCCAACTAGCGGGAGGGCCGGAGATACGCAGTATTTT. Protein sequence: CASSPTSGRAGDTQYF. This chain links TRBV7-2 with TRBJ2-3, with 13 positions matching TRBD2. This CDR3 spans 16 amino acids. Germline CDR1 reads SGHTA; CDR2 reads FQGNSA. V shed 5 bases, J shed 5 bases, and the junction held 7 bases outside the gene matches.

This chain connects TRBV27 to TRBJ2-2; 7 nucleotides align to TRBD2. The germline CDR1 and CDR2 sequences are MNHEY and SMNVEV (reference sequence). The trim removed 2 bases at V and 6 bases at J, leaving 6 bases unmatched. The CDR3 is 15 residues long. The CDR3 DNA reads TGTGCCAGCAGTTTAGCGGGACTAATCCCCGGGGAGCTGTTTTTT. Encoded protein: CASSLAGLIPGELFF.

The chain uses TRBV23-1 and TRBJ1-5, with D hard to call. TRBV23-1 is flagged as an ORF with uncertain function. Trimming cost V 3 bases and J 0 bases, with 6 bases left between them. CDR3 length: 14 amino acids. The CDR3 is CASSHPYSNQPQHF. For the CDR3, the DNA is TGCGCCAGCAGTCACCCGTATAGCAATCAGCCCCAGCATTTT.

This rearrangement joins TRBV25-1 to TRBJ1-6; TRBD1 matches at 10 bases. CDR3 length: 16 amino acids. Unmatched junction bases numbered 9, after V lost 6 bases and J lost 7 bases. Germline-derived CDR1 and CDR2 are MGHDK and SYGVNS. The DNA for the CDR3 is TGTGCCAGCAGCCTCGGGACAGGGGATCCAAATTCACCCCTCCACTTT. This translates into CASSLGTGDPNSPLHF.

This clone was detected only once. The chain's CDR3 is CASSLRRTGRGTGELFF. In nucleotides, the CDR3 is TGTGCCAGCAGCTTACGGCGGACAGGGAGAGGCACCGGGGAGCTGTTTTTT. The chain uses TRBV7-2 and TRBJ2-2; TRBD1 matches at 8 bases. The CDR3 runs to 17 residues. V lost 2 bases to trimming and J lost 4 bases; unmatched junction nucleotides: 9. The germline V gene has CDR1 SGHTA and CDR2 FQGNSA. Using reference TRBV7-2 and TRBJ2-2 for the parts outside the CDR3, the full variable domain is GAGVSQSPSNKVTEKGKDVELRCDPISGHTALYWYRQSLGQGLEFLIYFQGNSAPDKSGLPSDRFSAERTGGSVSTLTIQRTQQEDSAVYLCASSLRRTGRGTGELFFGEGSRLTVL.

The CDR3 DNA reads as TGTGCCAGCAGCTTAGGCCAGTACACTGAAGCTTTCTTT. As protein: CASSLGQYTEAFF. The rearrangement links TRBV7-2 to TRBJ1-1; D gene unclear. This CDR3 has 13 amino acids. V was cut by 1 base and J by 3 bases, with 6 bases left in between. CDR1 and CDR2 from the germline V gene are SGHTA and FQGNSA. The full variable domain, its missing parts supplied by reference TRBV7-2 and TRBJ1-1, is GAGVSQSPSNKVTEKGKDVELRCDPISGHTALYWYRQSLGQGLEFLIYFQGNSAPDKSGLPSDRFSAERTGGSVSTLTIQRTQQEDSAVYLCASSLGQYTEAFFGQGTRLTVV.

Here the CDR3 DNA reads TGCGCCAGCAACCCGTACTGTACAGGGACAAAGTACTTC. This sequence encodes CASNPYCTGTKYF. The genes are TRBV23-1 and TRBJ2-4; D might be TRBD1 (6 bases). TRBV23-1 is an open reading frame whose function is uncertain. The CDR3 consists of 13 residues. V gave up 7 bases and J gave up 14 bases, with 21 bases separating them.

V and J are TRBV5-6 and TRBJ1-1, with 8 positions matching TRBD1. CDR1 and CDR2 from the germline V gene are SGHDT and YYEEEE. Trimming removed 5 bases from V and 6 bases from J; junction bases left unmatched: 9. The CDR3 contains 14 residues. The CDR3 spells CASRIDRGQAEAFF. The DNA of the CDR3 is TGTGCCAGCAGGATAGACAGGGGTCAGGCTGAAGCTTTCTTT.

For the CDR3, the DNA is TGCGCCAGCAGTGAGTCGGTTACCGGGACTGGGTACTACAATGAGCAGTTCTTC. Translation: CASSESVTGTGYYNEQFF. This chain connects TRBV10-1 to TRBJ2-1; TRBD2 might be the D (6 bases). Germline CDR1 WNHNN, CDR2 SYGVQD (reference sequence). The length of the CDR3 is 18 residues. V shed 0 bases and J shed 3 bases, with 18 bases lying between them.

The genes are TRBV10-3 and TRBJ1-3, with D unresolved. This CDR3 region has 15 residues. The V gene lost 3 bases and the J gene lost 3 bases, with 12 bases spanning the gap. Germline loops: CDR1 ENHRY, CDR2 SYGVKD. Here the CDR3 reads CAISDSVADGNTIYF. The CDR3 DNA reads TGTGCCATCAGTGACTCCGTGGCAGATGGAAACACCATATATTTT.

This clone was recorded only once. The chain recombines TRBV5-4 with TRBJ1-4, with D unclear. The CDR3 has 15 amino acids. Germline assignment: CDR1 SGHNT and CDR2 YYREEE (reference sequence). The germline V and J ends were trimmed by 1 base and 6 bases, with 13 bases remaining between them. The CDR3 coding sequence is TGTGCCAGCAGCTTGTTCGGGGAAACCTATGAAAAACTGTTTTTT. Its translation is CASSLFGETYEKLFF. Full variable domain (outside the CDR3, taken from reference TRBV5-4 and TRBJ1-4): ETGVTQSPTHLIKTRGQQVTLRCSSQSGHNTVSWYQQALGQGPQFIFQYYREEENGRGNFPPRFSGLQFPNYSSELNVNALELDDSALYLCASSLFGETYEKLFFGSGTQLSVL.

The V call is TRBV5-5, the J call TRBJ1-1; 8 bases are a match to TRBD1. Germline values: CDR1 SGHKS, CDR2 YYEKEE (reference sequence). CDR3 length equals 15 residues. V gave up 4 bases and J gave up 5 bases; unmatched junction bases: 10. This CDR3 is CASSNYQGAGTEAFF. CDR3 nucleotide sequence: TGTGCCAGCAGCAACTACCAGGGGGCAGGTACTGAAGCTTTCTTT.

CDR3: CASSPRGEGFGDHGYTF. DNA for the CDR3: TGTGCCAGCAGCCCTAGAGGGGAGGGTTTTGGGGACCATGGCTACACCTTC. The rearrangement links TRBV7-2 to TRBJ1-2; D perhaps matches TRBD1 (5 bases). The germline V and J ends were trimmed by 5 bases and 6 bases, with 25 bases remaining between them. CDR3 length equals 17 residues. Germline loops: CDR1 SGHTA, CDR2 FQGNSA. Filled out from reference TRBV7-2 and TRBJ1-2, the complete variable domain reads GAGVSQSPSNKVTEKGKDVELRCDPISGHTALYWYRQSLGQGLEFLIYFQGNSAPDKSGLPSDRFSAERTGGSVSTLTIQRTQQEDSAVYLCASSPRGEGFGDHGYTFGSGTRLTVV.

The sample holds a few counts of this clone. The V and J genes are TRBV5-5 and TRBJ1-4; 9 bases agree with TRBD1. The CDR3 has 15 amino acids. Germline-derived CDR1 and CDR2 are SGHKS and YYEKEE (reference sequence). The junction had 3 bases not matched to a gene; V was cut back by 3 bases and J by 3 bases. The CDR3 loop reads CASSSTGGPNEKLFF. For the CDR3, the DNA is TGTGCCAGCAGCTCCACAGGGGGCCCTAATGAAAAACTGTTTTTT.